A selection of T cell receptor beta chains follows, all from one sample in a study of identical twins. MiXCR was run by TCRdb on the 5' RACE reads, yielding one entry per CDR3 protein. This table has 420,000 or so distinct CDR3 sequences, about 18% appearing once. Sequences were obtained from naive T cells sorted from blood. The receptors shown here come from a man in his fifties in good health. Each CDR3 is given with its conserved first and last residue. A D gene is named only where the DNA matches it firmly. Clone size is not always given. Where it is, it says once, few, many or a class for expanded clones.

J	V	size	D	DNA	CDR3
TRBJ2-7	TRBV20-1	.	TRBD2	TGCAGTGCTAGAGATAGCCCGGGGGGTTTCTACGAGCAGTACTTC	CSARDSPGGFYEQYF
TRBJ2-7	TRBV12-3/TRBV12-4	.	.	TGTGCCAGCAGCTTCCGGGTGGGGCCCAACTCCTACGAGCAGTACTTC	CASSFRVGPNSYEQYF
TRBJ2-7	TRBV7-9	.	.	TGTGCCAGCAGCCGTTCAGGGGCGCAGTCCTACGAGCAGTACTTC	CASSRSGAQSYEQYF
TRBJ2-7	TRBV5-1	many	.	TGCGCCAGCAGCCCCCTCCAGGGGTGGTTTTCAACGGGGGAGCAGTACTTC	CASSPLQGWFSTGEQYF
TRBJ2-7	TRBV5-1	many	.	TGCGCCAGCAGCATGCGGGACGGTGCCTACGAGCAGTACTTC	CASSMRDGAYEQYF
TRBJ1-2	TRBV29-1	.	.	TGCAGCGTTGTTGGGCTCACGGACCATGGCTACACCTTC	CSVVGLTDHGYTF
TRBJ2-1	TRBV7-3	.	TRBD2	TGTGCCAGCAGCGCGATAGCGGGTAATGAGCAGTTCTTC	CASSAIAGNEQFF
TRBJ2-3	TRBV6-1	many	.	TGTGCCAGCAATCGCGATAGCACAGATACGCAGTATTTT	CASNRDSTDTQYF
TRBJ1-2	TRBV7-2	.	TRBD1	TGTGCCAGCAGCTTATCGAGGGGGACAGGGAGAAATGGCTACACCTTC	CASSLSRGTGRNGYTF
TRBJ2-1	TRBV5-1	.	.	TGCGCCAGCAGCTTGGAGGGTAACGGTTACAATGAGCAGTTCTTC	CASSLEGNGYNEQFF
TRBJ1-2	TRBV5-4	.	.	TGTGCCAGCGGTCCTCCGGGTCGTAGCACCTTC	CASGPPGRSTF
TRBJ2-1	TRBV24-1	.	.	TGTGCCACAAAGGCTGGGGACAATGAGCAGTTCTTC	CATKAGDNEQFF
TRBJ1-1	TRBV19	many	.	TGTGCCAGTATGGTCGGGGCCCGGGCGAACACTGAAGCTTTCTTT	CASMVGARANTEAFF
TRBJ2-7	TRBV6-5	many	.	TGTGCCAGCAGTTACTCCCAGGCTGTAAGCTCCTACGAGCAGTACTTC	CASSYSQAVSSYEQYF
TRBJ2-3	TRBV20-1	.	.	TGCAGTGCTGACACCTACCGCACAGATACGCAGTATTTT	CSADTYRTDTQYF
TRBJ2-2	TRBV29-1	few	.	TGCAGCGTTGGAGGTGGGGCCGGCGGGGAGCTGTTTTTT	CSVGGGAGGELFF
TRBJ2-7	TRBV7-9	few	.	TGTGCCAGCACCCTCCCTTTCGAAGGAGGACCCCTCTACGAGCAGTACTTC	CASTLPFEGGPLYEQYF
TRBJ2-1	TRBV4-3	many	TRBD2	TGCGCCAGCAGCCACTCGGGAGGGTTATTCTACAATGAGCAGTTCTTC	CASSHSGGLFYNEQFF
TRBJ2-3	TRBV6-1	.	TRBD2	TGTGCCAGCAGTAAAGCGGGAGGGTTATCTAGCACAGATACGCAGTATTTT	CASSKAGGLSSTDTQYF
TRBJ2-2	TRBV6-1	.	TRBD2	TGTGCCAGCAGACGGACTAGCGGGAGTGGGAACACCGGGGAGCTGTTTTTT	CASRRTSGSGNTGELFF
TRBJ2-2	TRBV5-1	few	TRBD1	TGCGCCAGCAGCCGGGACAGCGCGAACACCGGGGAGCTGTTTTTT	CASSRDSANTGELFF
TRBJ2-3	TRBV7-2	few	.	TGTGCCAGCAGTCTTAGCCTGGCGCAGTATTTT	CASSLSLAQYF
TRBJ2-7	TRBV7-8	many	.	TGTGCCAGCAGCGACGGACGCTACGAGCAGTACTTC	CASSDGRYEQYF
TRBJ2-3	TRBV27	.	.	TGTGCCAGCAGTTTAGGGGTTTCAGGGTTGATAGCGCAGTATTTT	CASSLGVSGLIAQYF
TRBJ2-2	TRBV27	few	TRBD2	TGTGCCAGCAAACTAGCGGGAGGGAACACCGGGGAGCTGTTTTTT	CASKLAGGNTGELFF
TRBJ2-3	TRBV4-3	few	.	TGCGCCAGCAGCCAGGACAGCAAGGATACGCAGTATTTT	CASSQDSKDTQYF
TRBJ2-7	TRBV2	.	TRBD1	TGTGCCAGCAAGCGGGACAGGGATTACGAGCAGTACTTC	CASKRDRDYEQYF
TRBJ2-3	TRBV5-8	.	.	TGTGCCAGCAGCTTGGCCTGGGGGGCTACAGATACGCAGTATTTT	CASSLAWGATDTQYF
TRBJ2-5	TRBV6-1	once	.	TGTGCCATCGCGGTCGTAGGGATCCAAGAGACCCAGTACTTC	CAIAVVGIQETQYF
TRBJ2-1	TRBV12-3/TRBV12-4	.	.	TGTGCCAGCAGTTTCATCACTAGGGACAATGAGCAGTTCTTC	CASSFITRDNEQFF
TRBJ2-5	TRBV6-2/TRBV6-3	.	TRBD1	TGTGCCAGCAGTTTGCAGGGGGCAGGCTTCCAAGAGACCCAGTACTTC	CASSLQGAGFQETQYF
TRBJ2-3	TRBV28	many	TRBD2	TGTGCCAGCAGCCGACTAGCAATGGGGTCCCATCTACGCACAGATACGCAGTATTTT	CASSRLAMGSHLRTDTQYF